This TCR beta chain was profiled in a study of human T cells and chemical hapten exposure. TCRdb ran MiXCR on the RACE reads and lists one entry per CDR3 protein. The sample carries 70,000 to 90,000 distinct CDR3 sequences, roughly a tenth recorded once. This clonotype appeared many times. The time point was: patch test 2, 6 weeks after DPC sensitization. This sample's treatment: therapeutic diphenylcyclopropenone sensitization with weekly scalp DPC. This CDR3 comprises 17 residues. Germline V gene data show CDR1 as SNHLY and CDR2 as FYNNEI. Losses at the gene ends were 5 bases for V and 4 bases for J; bases not matched to a gene: 14.

The chain recombines TRBV2 with TRBJ1-5; 7 nucleotides line up with TRBD1. Specimen: whole blood, collected in connection with sensitization to the hapten diphenylcyclopropenone (DPC). The receptor's source is a woman in her forties or fifties with alopecia areata. Some clones in this sample may be carry-over from other donors' samples. The CDR3 nucleotides read TGTGCCAGCAGTAGCTCAAGGTCGGGACAGCTAAATCAGCCCCAGCATTTT. It is translated as CASSSSRSGQLNQPQHF.